The 27 T cell receptor beta chains presented below share a single source sample, sequenced in a study of T cell repertoires in cytomegalovirus infection. Antigens for these TCRs are unknown. A single record per CDR3 protein comes from TCRdb applying MiXCR to the reads. In the table there are hundreds of thousands of distinct CDR3 sequences, approximately 31% of which are singletons. The specimen comprised cultured CD8+ T cells from PBMCs, sampled from culture after CMV antigen stimulation. These receptors were obtained from a human donor in good health (CMV status not recorded). Some clones in this sample may be carry-over from other donors' samples.

The chain employs TRBV5-1 and TRBJ1-2; 8 bases map to TRBD1. CDR3 size: 15 residues. CDR1 and CDR2 from the germline V gene are SGHRS and YFSETQ. V gave up 4 bases and J gave up 4 bases; unmatched junction bases: 9. The CDR3 nucleotides read TGCGCCAGCAGCAGGGGGACAGGAGAGCCCTATGGCTACACCTTC. This encodes CASSRGTGEPYGYTF.

CDR3 sequence: CASGTQGYQPQHF. The CDR3 DNA reads TGTGCCAGCGGGACCCAAGGGTATCAGCCCCAGCATTTT. The chain couples TRBV6-2 or TRBV6-3 to TRBJ1-5, with D maybe TRBD1 (5 bases). Germline V gene lookup returns CDR1 MNHEY and CDR2 SVGEGT. This CDR3 spans 13 amino acids. Trimming stripped 8 bases from V and 5 bases from J, with 13 bases between.

The CDR3 DNA is TGTGCCAGCAGTTCCTCTAACGGGGACTATGGCTACACCTTC. The encoded protein is CASSSSNGDYGYTF. The chain has TRBV27 and TRBJ1-2; D ambiguous. CDR1 MNHEY and CDR2 SMNVEV come from the germline V gene (reference sequence). The ends were cut back, 4 bases at V and 3 bases at J, with 12 bases in the middle. The CDR3 has 14 residues.

The chain carries TRBV15 and TRBJ1-4; D perhaps matches TRBD1 (5 bases). The CDR3 contains 16 residues. The V gene lost 4 bases and the J gene lost 2 bases, with 14 bases spanning the gap. The germline CDR1 and CDR2 sequences are LNHNV and YYDKDF (reference sequence). CDR3 bases: TGTGCCACCAGCACAGAGTTGGGACCGACTAATGAAAAACTGTTTTTT. Its translation: CATSTELGPTNEKLFF.

V usage is TRBV5-6 and J usage is TRBJ1-5, with D perhaps TRBD1 (6 bases). This CDR3 region has 14 residues. Trimming shortened V by 4 bases and J by 8 bases, and 16 bases separated the two germline ends. CDR1 is SGHDT, CDR2 YYEEEE, per germline. The DNA of the CDR3 is TGTGCCAGCAGCAACGGGGGAGGGGGAAAGCCCCAGCATTTT. Translated: CASSNGGGGKPQHF.

This clonotype has just a few counts. V and J are TRBV6-6 and TRBJ1-2; 7 nucleotides line up with TRBD1. Looked up from germline, CDR1 is MNHNY and CDR2 is SVGAGI (reference sequence). The junction had 6 bases not matched to a gene; V was cut back by 11 bases and J by 3 bases. The CDR3 consists of 12 residues. CDR3 coding DNA: TGTGCCGGAAGGGACAGACACTATGGCTACACCTTC. Amino acids: CAGRDRHYGYTF.

The chain recombines TRBV6-6 with TRBJ2-1, with D hard to call. Germline V lookup: CDR1 MNHNY, CDR2 SVGAGI (reference sequence). Trimming removed 8 bases at V and 6 bases at J, with 11 bases between. The CDR3 consists of 12 residues. The CDR3 spells CASSRMSNEQFF. CDR3 DNA: TGTGCCAGCTCTCGGATGAGCAATGAGCAGTTCTTC.

The V call is TRBV6-5, the J call TRBJ2-7; no definite D call. This CDR3 is built from 17 residues. The germline V gene has CDR1 MNHEY and CDR2 SVGAGI. Trimming pared 1 base from V and 5 bases from J, leaving 21 bases between. This CDR3 is CASSYFVSEPMVHEQYF. Written as DNA, the CDR3 is TGTGCCAGCAGTTACTTCGTATCCGAGCCGATGGTCCACGAGCAGTACTTC.

J is TRBJ2-2 and V is TRBV7-9; TRBD1 matches 9 bases. Trimming removed 5 bases from V and 6 bases from J; junction bases left unmatched: 7. This CDR3 has 15 amino acids. Germline-derived CDR1 and CDR2 are SEHNR and FQNEAQ (reference sequence). The CDR3 sequence is CASSQAGQGSGELFF. CDR3 DNA sequence: TGTGCCAGCAGCCAGGCTGGACAGGGGTCCGGGGAGCTGTTTTTT.

A single count supports this clonotype. The chain carries TRBV7-2 and TRBJ1-6, with D possibly TRBD1 on 5 matching bases. Germline V gene lookup returns CDR1 SGHTA and CDR2 FQGNSA. Trimming took 7 bases from V and 3 from J, leaving 13 bases between them. This CDR3 is 15 amino acids long. The CDR3, as DNA: TGTGCCAGCACCCTCCGGGGGGGCTATAATTCACCCCTCCACTTT. Its protein product is CASTLRGGYNSPLHF.

The chain couples TRBV20-1 to TRBJ2-1; D might be TRBD1 (5 bases). The V gene lost 4 bases and the J gene lost 0 bases, with 13 bases spanning the gap. Germline loops: CDR1 DFQATT, CDR2 SNEGSKA (reference sequence). The CDR3 sequence is 15 residues long. The CDR3 loop is CSAIQLRGSYNEQFF. CDR3 in DNA: TGCAGTGCTATCCAGCTTAGGGGCTCCTACAATGAGCAGTTCTTC.

As regards this clonotype: Mismatch with germline at one junction end may stem from a read error. The V call is TRBV7-6, the J call TRBJ2-1; D may be TRBD2 (6 bases). In germline, CDR1 is SGHVS, CDR2 FNYEAQ. The CDR3 runs to 13 residues. The CDR3 bases are TGTGCTAGCAGCTGGGGGGTCAAGGGTGAGCAGTTCTTC. It codes for CASSWGVKGEQFF. Filled out from reference TRBV7-6 and TRBJ2-1, the complete variable domain reads GAGVSQSPRYKVTKRGQDVALRCDPISGHVSLYWYRQALGQGPEFLTYFNYEAQQDKSGLPNDRFSAERPEGSISTLTIQRTEQRDSAMYRCASSWGVKGEQFFGPGTRLTVL.

V gene TRBV7-4 combines with J gene TRBJ2-1; 10 bases agree with TRBD2. J lost 7 bases, V lost 1 base, and 7 bases had no gene match. The germline gives CDR1 SGHVT, CDR2 SQSDAQ. The CDR3 contains 16 residues. The CDR3 bases are TGTGCCAGCAGCTTAGATCTAGCGGGGGCAGGGAATGAGCAGTTCTTC. The encoded protein is CASSLDLAGAGNEQFF. Drawing the rest from reference TRBV7-4 and TRBJ2-1, the complete variable domain is GAGVSQSPRYKVAKRGRDVALRCDSISGHVTLYWYRQTLGQGSEVLTYSQSDAQRDKSGRPSGRFSAERPERSVSTLKIQRTEQGDSAVYLCASSLDLAGAGNEQFFGPGTRLTVL.

The chain combines TRBV6-1 with TRBJ1-1; TRBD1 aligns across 11 bases. The CDR3 runs 15 residues. With 6 bases clipped from V and 5 bases from J, the junction kept 8 bases outside the gene matches. Germline V gene data show CDR1 as MNHNS and CDR2 as SASEGT. The CDR3 loop reads CASRRDRGRGTEAFF. DNA of the CDR3: TGTGCCAGCAGGCGGGACAGGGGGAGAGGTACTGAAGCTTTCTTT.

This chain uses TRBV7-6 with TRBJ2-3; D possibly corresponds to TRBD2 (6 bases). Trimming took off 4 bases at V and 2 bases at J, with 19 bases between the two ends. Germline CDR1 is SGHVS and CDR2 is FNYEAQ. The CDR3 has 17 amino acids. In DNA, the CDR3 is TGTGCCAGCAGCTCAATAGATGGAGGGGATCCCACAGATACGCAGTATTTT. It codes for CASSSIDGGDPTDTQYF. Full variable domain (outside the CDR3, taken from reference TRBV7-6 and TRBJ2-3): GAGVSQSPRYKVTKRGQDVALRCDPISGHVSLYWYRQALGQGPEFLTYFNYEAQQDKSGLPNDRFSAERPEGSISTLTIQRTEQRDSAMYRCASSSIDGGDPTDTQYFGPGTRLTVL.

This clonotype has only a few counts. The chain couples TRBV6-6 to TRBJ1-1; D unresolved. The V end lost 0 bases, the J end lost 0 bases, and 14 bases lay between the germline ends. Germline-derived CDR1 and CDR2 are MNHNY and SVGAGI (reference sequence). The CDR3 contains 17 residues. CDR3 loop: CASSYSVMGVVNTEAFF. The CDR3 bases are TGTGCCAGCAGTTACTCGGTAATGGGTGTGGTGAACACTGAAGCTTTCTTT.

This clonotype was observed a few times. The genes are TRBV25-1 and TRBJ2-1; 7 bases line up with TRBD1. V was clipped by 4 bases and J by 4 bases; unmatched bases: 19. The germline gives CDR1 MGHDK, CDR2 SYGVNS. There are 19 residues in the CDR3. The CDR3 region has the DNA TGTGCCAGCAGTGGTTCTAGGGACAGCGATTGGTTTAGGTACAATGAGCAGTTCTTC. Its translation is CASSGSRDSDWFRYNEQFF.

On this clonotype: The germline gene is not matched at one end of the junction; a read error may be the cause. V and J are TRBV5-8 and TRBJ2-4; D perhaps matches TRBD1 (5 bases). Germline CDR1 and CDR2: SGHTS and YDEGEE. This CDR3 has 11 amino acids. The CDR3 coding sequence is TGTGCCAGCAGCTACCGACAGCTGGTATTCTTC. Encoded protein: CASSYRQLVFF.

This chain joins TRBV28 and TRBJ2-7, with D possibly being TRBD2 (5 bases). The CDR3 has 14 residues. Germline V lookup: CDR1 MDHEN, CDR2 SYDVKM. Trimming left V 6 bases short and J 2 bases short, with 14 bases between. The CDR3 region has the DNA TGTGCCAGCAGGCCCAGAGGGTATCCCTACGAGCAGTACTTC. This encodes CASRPRGYPYEQYF. The full variable domain, in which reference TRBV28 and TRBJ2-7 provide the parts outside the CDR3, is DVKVTQSSRYLVKRTGEKVFLECVQDMDHENMFWYRQDPGLGLRLIYFSYDVKMKEKGDIPEGYSVSREKKERFSLILESASTNQTSMYLCASRPRGYPYEQYFGPGTRLTVT.

This clonotype was counted between two and nine times. CDR3 bases: TGTGCCAGCAGTTTATCCTCGGGGAGAGCAGAGACCCAGTACTTC. Its translation is CASSLSSGRAETQYF. The rearrangement uses TRBV27 and TRBJ2-5; a possible D gene is TRBD2 (5 bases). Trimming took 0 bases from V and 4 from J, leaving 12 bases between them. The CDR3 consists of 15 residues. Germline values: CDR1 MNHEY, CDR2 SMNVEV (reference sequence).

This clonotype has only one observation. The rearrangement links TRBV7-4 to TRBJ2-6; maybe TRBD2 (5 bases). Trimming removed 5 bases at V and 4 bases at J, with 15 bases between. This CDR3 has 16 residues. Germline loops: CDR1 SGHVT, CDR2 SQSDAQ. CDR3 sequence: CASSAADWPGANVLTF. In DNA form, the CDR3 reads TGTGCCAGCAGCGCAGCGGACTGGCCGGGGGCCAACGTCCTGACTTTC.

The rearrangement links TRBV2 to TRBJ2-2; TRBD2 might be the D (6 bases). This CDR3 has 13 residues. Trimming left V 4 bases short and J 7 bases short, with 10 bases between. The V gene's germline CDR1 is SNHLY and CDR2 FYNNEI. The CDR3 region is CASSAPGDGELFF. For the CDR3, the DNA is TGTGCCAGCAGTGCACCGGGGGACGGGGAGCTGTTTTTT.

V and J are TRBV19 and TRBJ1-5, with TRBD1 matching over 9 bases. The CDR3 extends over 12 amino acids. V shed 5 bases, J shed 16 bases, and the junction held 9 bases outside the gene matches. Germline lookup yields CDR1 LNHDA and CDR2 SQIVND (reference sequence). The CDR3 here is CASSPKGTGLHF. The CDR3, as DNA: TGTGCCAGTAGTCCTAAAGGGACAGGGCTACATTTT.

The chain carries TRBV6-5 and TRBJ2-7, with 9 bases matching TRBD2. Trimming took 6 bases from V and 0 from J; bases not matched to a gene: 9. Germline V CDR1 and CDR2: MNHEY, SVGAGI. The CDR3 totals 16 residues. Here the CDR3 DNA reads TGTGCCAGCAGCACTATTAGCGGGGGAAGCTCCTACGAGCAGTACTTC. It encodes CASSTISGGSSYEQYF.

The chain uses TRBV6-6 and TRBJ2-5; TRBD1 matches 8 bases. The CDR3 length is 15 residues. Germline values: CDR1 MNHNY, CDR2 SVGAGI (reference sequence). V lost 2 bases to trimming and J lost 5 bases; unmatched junction nucleotides: 7. CDR3 nucleotides: TGTGCCAGCAGTTACCCGCCGGACAGGGAGGAGACCCAGTACTTC. Amino acids: CASSYPPDREETQYF.

V and J are TRBV7-6 and TRBJ2-2, with 8 bases identical to TRBD1. The CDR3 loop spans 14 amino acids. V gave up 8 bases and J gave up 4 bases; unmatched junction bases: 6. Looked up from germline, CDR1 is SGHVS and CDR2 is FNYEAQ. The CDR3 here is CASQDRAVTGELFF. CDR3 coding DNA: TGTGCCAGCCAGGACAGGGCGGTCACCGGGGAGCTGTTTTTT.

This clonotype was picked up many times. The chain uses TRBV27 and TRBJ2-3, with TRBD2 matching 10 bases. The V and J ends lost 0 bases and 4 bases, in that order; junction bases with no gene match: 4. This CDR3 has 16 amino acids. Germline assignment: CDR1 MNHEY and CDR2 SMNVEV (reference sequence). CDR3 sequence reads: CASSLSGLAFPDTQYF. The CDR3 DNA follows: TGTGCCAGCAGTTTATCGGGACTAGCGTTTCCAGATACGCAGTATTTT.